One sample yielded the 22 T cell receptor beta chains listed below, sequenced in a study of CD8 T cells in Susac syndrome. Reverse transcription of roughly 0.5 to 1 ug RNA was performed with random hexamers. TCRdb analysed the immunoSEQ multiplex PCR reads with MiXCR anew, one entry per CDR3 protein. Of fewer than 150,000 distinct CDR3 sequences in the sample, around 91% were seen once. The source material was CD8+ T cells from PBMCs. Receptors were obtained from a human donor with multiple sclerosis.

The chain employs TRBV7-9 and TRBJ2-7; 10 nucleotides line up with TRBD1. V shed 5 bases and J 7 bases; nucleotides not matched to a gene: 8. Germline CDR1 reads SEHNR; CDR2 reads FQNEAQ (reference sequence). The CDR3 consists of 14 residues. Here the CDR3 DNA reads TGTGCCAGCAGCCCCGGGACAGGGGTGGGAGAGCAGTACTTC. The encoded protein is CASSPGTGVGEQYF.

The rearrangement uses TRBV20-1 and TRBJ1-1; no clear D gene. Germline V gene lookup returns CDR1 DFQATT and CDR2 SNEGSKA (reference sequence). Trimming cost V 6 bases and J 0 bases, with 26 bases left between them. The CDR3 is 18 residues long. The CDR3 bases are TGCAGTGCAAGACCCCAGCCAGGCGGACCCTACATGAACACTGAAGCTTTCTTT. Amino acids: CSARPQPGGPYMNTEAFF.

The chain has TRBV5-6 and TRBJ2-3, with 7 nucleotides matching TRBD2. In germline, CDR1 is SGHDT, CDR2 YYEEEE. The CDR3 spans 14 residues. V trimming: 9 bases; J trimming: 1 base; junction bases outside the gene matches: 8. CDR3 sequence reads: CATAGAMGTDTQYF. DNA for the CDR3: TGTGCCACCGCGGGAGCAATGGGCACAGATACGCAGTATTTT.

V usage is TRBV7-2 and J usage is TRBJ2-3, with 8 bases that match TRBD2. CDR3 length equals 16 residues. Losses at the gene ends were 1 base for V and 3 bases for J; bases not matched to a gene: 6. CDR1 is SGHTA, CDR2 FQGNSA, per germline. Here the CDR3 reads CASSLEGGRLTDTQYF. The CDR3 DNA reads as TGTGCCAGCAGCTTAGAGGGCGGGAGGCTTACAGATACGCAGTATTTT.

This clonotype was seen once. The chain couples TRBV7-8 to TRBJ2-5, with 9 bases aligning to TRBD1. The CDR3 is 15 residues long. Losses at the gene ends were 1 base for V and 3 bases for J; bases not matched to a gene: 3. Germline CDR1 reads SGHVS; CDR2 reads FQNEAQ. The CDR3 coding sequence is TGTGCCAGCAGCTTAGTTTGGACAGGGGAAGAGACCCAGTACTTC. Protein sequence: CASSLVWTGEETQYF.

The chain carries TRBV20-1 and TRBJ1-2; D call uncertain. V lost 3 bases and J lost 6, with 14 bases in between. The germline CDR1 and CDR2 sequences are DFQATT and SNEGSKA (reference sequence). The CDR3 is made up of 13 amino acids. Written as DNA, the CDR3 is TGCAGTGCTAGGTGGGCGACCGAAGATGGCTACACCTTC. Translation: CSARWATEDGYTF.

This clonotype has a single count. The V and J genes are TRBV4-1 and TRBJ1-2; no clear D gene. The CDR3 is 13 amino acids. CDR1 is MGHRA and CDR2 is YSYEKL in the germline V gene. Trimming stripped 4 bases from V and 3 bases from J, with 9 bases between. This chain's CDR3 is CASSPLGDYGYTF. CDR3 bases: TGCGCCAGCAGCCCCCTGGGCGACTATGGCTACACCTTC.

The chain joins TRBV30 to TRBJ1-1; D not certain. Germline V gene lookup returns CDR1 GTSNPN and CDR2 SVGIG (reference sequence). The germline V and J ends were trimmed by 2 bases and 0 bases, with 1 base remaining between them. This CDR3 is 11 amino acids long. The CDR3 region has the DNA TGTGCCTGGAGTCTGAACACTGAAGCTTTCTTT. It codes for CAWSLNTEAFF. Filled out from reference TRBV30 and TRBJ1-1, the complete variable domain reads SQTIHQWPATLVQPVGSPLSLECTVEGTSNPNLYWYRQAAGRGLQLLFYSVGIGQISSEVPQNLSASRPQDRQFILSSKKLLLSDSGFYLCAWSLNTEAFFGQGTRLTVV.

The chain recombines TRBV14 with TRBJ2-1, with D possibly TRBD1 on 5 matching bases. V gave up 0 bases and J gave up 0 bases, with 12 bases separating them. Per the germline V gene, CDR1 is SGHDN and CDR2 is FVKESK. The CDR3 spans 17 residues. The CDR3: CASSQDRGLSSYNEQFF. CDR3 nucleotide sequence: TGTGCCAGCAGCCAAGATAGGGGCTTAAGCTCCTACAATGAGCAGTTCTTC.

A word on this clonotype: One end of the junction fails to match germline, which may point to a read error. The CDR3 spells CASRPTGIYEQYF. The CDR3 bases are TGCGCCAGCAGGCCGACAGGGATCTACGAGCAGTACTTC. The chain employs TRBV27 and TRBJ2-7; 7 positions agree with TRBD1. This CDR3 has 13 residues. Germline CDR1 reads MNHEY; CDR2 reads SMNVEV (reference sequence).

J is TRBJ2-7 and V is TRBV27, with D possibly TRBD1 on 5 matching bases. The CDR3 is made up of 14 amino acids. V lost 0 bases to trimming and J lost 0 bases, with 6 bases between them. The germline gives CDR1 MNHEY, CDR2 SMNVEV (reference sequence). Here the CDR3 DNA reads TGTGCCAGCAGTTTATCAGGGGACTCCTACGAGCAGTACTTC. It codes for CASSLSGDSYEQYF.

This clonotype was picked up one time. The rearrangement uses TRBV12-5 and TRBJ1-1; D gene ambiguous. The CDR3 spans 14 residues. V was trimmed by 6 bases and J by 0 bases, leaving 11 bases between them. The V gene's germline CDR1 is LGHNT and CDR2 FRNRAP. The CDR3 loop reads CASGPGNLNTEAFF. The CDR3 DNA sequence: TGTGCTAGTGGCCCTGGGAATTTGAACACTGAAGCTTTCTTT.

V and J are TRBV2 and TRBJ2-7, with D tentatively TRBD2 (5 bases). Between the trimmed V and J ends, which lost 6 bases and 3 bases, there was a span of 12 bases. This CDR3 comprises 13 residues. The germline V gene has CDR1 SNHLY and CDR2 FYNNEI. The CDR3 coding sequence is TGTGCCAGCAGCCGAGGCGGACTCTACGAGCAGTACTTC. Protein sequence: CASSRGGLYEQYF.

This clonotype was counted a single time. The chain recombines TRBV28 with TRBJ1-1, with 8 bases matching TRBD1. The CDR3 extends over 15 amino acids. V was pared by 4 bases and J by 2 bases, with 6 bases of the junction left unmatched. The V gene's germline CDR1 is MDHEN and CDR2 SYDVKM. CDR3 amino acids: CASSSEQGANTEAFF. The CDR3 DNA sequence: TGTGCCAGCAGTTCCGAGCAGGGGGCAAACACTGAAGCTTTCTTT.

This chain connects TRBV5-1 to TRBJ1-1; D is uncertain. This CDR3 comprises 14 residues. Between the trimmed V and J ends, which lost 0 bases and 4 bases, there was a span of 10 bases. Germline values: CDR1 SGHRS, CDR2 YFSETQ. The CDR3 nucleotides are TGCGCCAGCAGCTTGGGCGGGGAGATCACTGAAGCTTTCTTT. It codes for CASSLGGEITEAFF.

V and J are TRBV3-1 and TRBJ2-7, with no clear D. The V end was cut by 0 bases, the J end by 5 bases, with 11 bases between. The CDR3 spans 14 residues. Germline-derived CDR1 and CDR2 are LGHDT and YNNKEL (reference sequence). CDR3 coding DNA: TGTGCCAGCAGCCAAGATAGCCAGGTTGACGAGCAGTACTTC. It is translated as CASSQDSQVDEQYF.

The CDR3 DNA follows: TGTGCCAGCAGTTTATCCCCCGACGGAACCGGGCCCCAGCCCCAGCATTTT. Protein: CASSLSPDGTGPQPQHF. V is TRBV27 and J is TRBJ1-5; D gene uncertain. This CDR3 is built from 17 residues. Germline CDR1 and CDR2: MNHEY and SMNVEV (reference sequence). Trimming removed 0 bases from V and 7 bases from J, with 19 bases in between.

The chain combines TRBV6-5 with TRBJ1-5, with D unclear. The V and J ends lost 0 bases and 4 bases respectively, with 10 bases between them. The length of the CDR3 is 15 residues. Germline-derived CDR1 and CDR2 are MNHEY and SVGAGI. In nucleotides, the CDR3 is TGTGCCAGCAGTTACTCGGGAAATATGAATCAGCCCCAGCATTTT. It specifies CASSYSGNMNQPQHF.

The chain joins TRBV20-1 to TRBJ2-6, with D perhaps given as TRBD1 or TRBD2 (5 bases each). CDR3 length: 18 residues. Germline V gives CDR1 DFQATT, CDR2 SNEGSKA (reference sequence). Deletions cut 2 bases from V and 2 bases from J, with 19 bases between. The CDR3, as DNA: TGCAGTGCTAGACCCCTGAGGGGCGTTCTCCCTGGGGCCAACGTCCTGACTTTC. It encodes CSARPLRGVLPGANVLTF.

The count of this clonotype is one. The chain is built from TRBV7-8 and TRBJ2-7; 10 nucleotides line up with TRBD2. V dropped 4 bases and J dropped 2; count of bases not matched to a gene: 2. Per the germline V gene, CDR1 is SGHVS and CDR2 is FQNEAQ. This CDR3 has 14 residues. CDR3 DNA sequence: TGTGCCAGCAGCTATCTAGCGGGGGCCTACGAGCAGTACTTC. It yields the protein CASSYLAGAYEQYF. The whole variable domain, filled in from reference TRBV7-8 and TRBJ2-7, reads GAGVSQSPRYKVAKRGQDVALRCDPISGHVSLFWYQQALGQGPEFLTYFQNEAQLDKSGLPSDRFFAERPEGSVSTLKIQRTQQEDSAVYLCASSYLAGAYEQYFGPGTRLTVT.

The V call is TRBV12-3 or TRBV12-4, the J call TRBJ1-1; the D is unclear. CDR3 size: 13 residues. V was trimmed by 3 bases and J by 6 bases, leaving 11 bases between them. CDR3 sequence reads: CASSLGSLAEAFF. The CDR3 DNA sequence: TGTGCCAGCAGTTTGGGTTCCTTAGCTGAAGCTTTCTTT.

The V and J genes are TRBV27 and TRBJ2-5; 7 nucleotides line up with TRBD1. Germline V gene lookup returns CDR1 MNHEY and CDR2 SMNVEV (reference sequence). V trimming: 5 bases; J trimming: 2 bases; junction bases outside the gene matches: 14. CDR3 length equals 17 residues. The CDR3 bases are TGTGCCAGCAGTGATCGAGCGTTCCGGGACAGACAAGAGACCCAGTACTTC. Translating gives CASSDRAFRDRQETQYF.